This T cell receptor (beta chain) was recorded in a study of shared clonotypes between healthy human individuals. V lost 6 bases and J 0 bases, leaving 12 bases between the germline ends. The CDR3 loop spans 14 amino acids. Germline V gene lookup returns CDR1 SGHNT and CDR2 YYREEE (reference sequence). Some clones are missing from TCRdb's copy, which holds only in-frame ones; the method was immunoSEQ multiplex PCR. The sample consists of some 2,400,000 clones, approximately 94% of them appearing once. The sequenced material came from naive CD4+ T cells sorted from blood. Subset given: CD45RA+ positively selected. The V gene is TRBV5-4, the J gene TRBJ2-5; D gene ambiguous. The sequence came from a man aged 18 to 29 in good health. The CDR3 bases are TGTGCCAGCAAATCGGATTTTTACCAAGAGACCCAGTACTTC. This translates into CASKSDFYQETQYF.